Following are 18 T cell receptor beta chains from one sample sequenced in a study of cytomegalovirus exposure and HLA in healthy donors. The PCR employed 60 Vbeta primers together with 13 Jbeta primers. Sequencing used immunoSEQ multiplex PCR; TCRdb keeps in-frame clones, though not all of them. Here the sample spans 200,000 to 250,000 clones, 65% to 85% being singletons. Material: PBMCs. The receptor set was obtained from a boy aged 2 to 10 in good health and CMV-seronegative.

The CDR3 nucleotides are TGTGCCAGTAGTATACTTCCGGGGGGCAATGAGCAGTTCTTC. This translates into CASSILPGGNEQFF. J is TRBJ2-1 and V is TRBV19; TRBD2 agrees at 7 bases. This CDR3 contains 14 residues. Germline V lookup: CDR1 LNHDA, CDR2 SQIVND (reference sequence). With V trimmed by 2 bases and J by 6 bases, 4 bases remained unmatched. Supplemented by reference TRBV19 and TRBJ2-1, the full variable domain reads DGGITQSPKYLFRKEGQNVTLSCEQNLNHDAMYWYRQDPGQGLRLIYYSQIVNDFQKGDIAEGYSVSREKKESFPLTVTSAQKNPTAFYLCASSILPGGNEQFFGPGTRLTVL.

J is TRBJ2-1 and V is TRBV19, with a weak D call TRBD2 (5 bases). Germline CDR1 LNHDA, CDR2 SQIVND (reference sequence). The CDR3 has 11 residues. V shed 8 bases and J shed 9 bases, with 11 bases lying between them. The CDR3 DNA reads as TGTGCCAGTGGAAGCGGTATTGAGCAGTTCTTC. It encodes CASGSGIEQFF.

The chain combines TRBV5-1 with TRBJ1-3; 7 bases line up with TRBD1. Germline CDR1 is SGHRS and CDR2 is YFSETQ. The ends lost 5 bases at V and 3 bases at J; junction bases unmatched: 5. The CDR3 extends over 14 amino acids. The CDR3, as DNA: TGCGCCAGCAGATCGACAGGGAGTGGAAACACCATATATTTT. Translating gives CASRSTGSGNTIYF.

The chain's CDR3 is CASSARDSPDTQYF. DNA of the CDR3: TGTGCCAGCAGCGCCCGGGACTCGCCAGATACGCAGTATTTT. This chain connects TRBV7-6 to TRBJ2-3; TRBD2 is a possible D gene (6 bases). Per the germline V gene, CDR1 is SGHVS and CDR2 is FNYEAQ. Trimming cost V 5 bases and J 4 bases, with 13 bases left between them. This CDR3 is 14 amino acids long.

The chain joins TRBV7-8 to TRBJ2-2, with 7 bases identical to TRBD2. The length of the CDR3 is 17 residues. From germline, CDR1 is SGHVS and CDR2 FQNEAQ. J gave up 1 base and V 0 bases, and 5 bases lay outside the gene matches. The CDR3, as DNA: TGTGCCAGCAGCTTAGCAAGTCTAGCGGAGAACACCGGGGAGCTGTTTTTT. This encodes CASSLASLAENTGELFF.

V gene TRBV4-2 combines with J gene TRBJ2-7, with 7 nucleotides matching TRBD2. The CDR3 covers 14 residues. V lost 0 bases to trimming and J lost 7 bases; unmatched junction nucleotides: 6. The germline V gene has CDR1 LGHNA and CDR2 YNFKEQ. This CDR3 reads CASSQELAVGEQYF. CDR3 nucleotides: TGTGCCAGCAGCCAAGAGCTAGCGGTGGGGGAGCAGTACTTC.

The chain uses TRBV2 and TRBJ1-1, with D possibly being TRBD1 (6 bases). The V gene's germline CDR1 is SNHLY and CDR2 FYNNEI. V lost 6 bases to trimming and J lost 2 bases, with 22 bases between them. The CDR3 is 17 residues long. CDR3 nucleotide sequence: TGTGCCAGCAGGCCAGGGGTTGGGCGGACACCCAACACTGAAGCTTTCTTT. Its translation: CASRPGVGRTPNTEAFF.

The V call is TRBV2, the J call TRBJ1-1; D call uncertain. Trimming took off 0 bases at V and 6 bases at J, with 11 bases between the two ends. This CDR3 has 14 amino acids. The germline V gene has CDR1 SNHLY and CDR2 FYNNEI. CDR3: CASSEAGIKAEAFF. The DNA of the CDR3 is TGTGCCAGCAGTGAAGCCGGGATTAAAGCTGAAGCTTTCTTT.

The CDR3 DNA sequence: TGTGCCAGCAGTGAAGTGGGCGTAGAGACCCAGTACTTC. Its protein product is CASSEVGVETQYF. The J gene is TRBJ2-5, the V gene TRBV27; D gene ambiguous. Germline loops: CDR1 MNHEY, CDR2 SMNVEV (reference sequence). The CDR3 consists of 13 residues. The V gene lost 5 bases and the J gene lost 4 bases, with 11 bases spanning the gap.

The genes are TRBV2 and TRBJ1-1, with TRBD1 matching over 8 bases. V gave up 5 bases and J gave up 5 bases; unmatched junction bases: 10. This CDR3 spans 15 amino acids. Looked up from germline, CDR1 is SNHLY and CDR2 is FYNNEI. The CDR3 nucleotides are TGTGCCAGCAGTAGGGGTGACAGGGGAAATACTGAAGCTTTCTTT. This sequence encodes CASSRGDRGNTEAFF.

The chain carries TRBV6-5 and TRBJ1-5; D possibly corresponds to TRBD1 (5 bases). V was trimmed by 6 bases and J by 0 bases, leaving 9 bases between them. CDR3 length equals 14 residues. The germline gives CDR1 MNHEY, CDR2 SVGAGI. CDR3 region: CASRGLTSNQPQHF. CDR3 nucleotide sequence: TGTGCCAGCAGGGGGCTGACTAGCAATCAGCCCCAGCATTTT.

The CDR3 loop is CASSVTSGGGNEQFF. The DNA of the CDR3 is TGTGCCAGCAGCGTAACTAGCGGGGGTGGTAATGAGCAGTTCTTC. This chain connects TRBV7-6 to TRBJ2-1, with TRBD2 matching over 11 bases. Germline loops: CDR1 SGHVS, CDR2 FNYEAQ. This CDR3 spans 15 amino acids. V was clipped by 5 bases and J by 7 bases; unmatched bases: 7.

This sequence joins TRBV14 and TRBJ2-1; 12 bases agree with TRBD2. V lost 0 bases to trimming and J lost 8 bases; unmatched junction nucleotides: 2. The CDR3 is made up of 15 amino acids. Germline-derived CDR1 and CDR2 are SGHDN and FVKESK. For the CDR3, the DNA is TGTGCCAGCAGCCAAGAACTAGCGGGAGGCTATGAGCAGTTCTTC. This codes for CASSQELAGGYEQFF.

The chain has TRBV6-5 and TRBJ1-1; no firm D call. V lost 2 bases to trimming and J lost 5 bases, with 6 bases between them. The germline gives CDR1 MNHEY, CDR2 SVGAGI. The CDR3 runs to 12 residues. The CDR3 DNA reads TGTGCCAGCAGTTACCCCTTGACTGAAGCTTTCTTT. Protein sequence: CASSYPLTEAFF.

V usage is TRBV30 and J usage is TRBJ1-1, with 12 bases aligning to TRBD1. Germline CDR1 reads GTSNPN; CDR2 reads SVGIG (reference sequence). The length of the CDR3 is 18 residues. Trimming took 2 bases from V and 0 from J; bases not matched to a gene: 10. CDR3 region: CAWSSQGQGALMNTEAFF. CDR3 coding DNA: TGTGCCTGGAGTTCCCAGGGACAGGGGGCCCTAATGAACACTGAAGCTTTCTTT.

The V call is TRBV25-1, the J call TRBJ1-6; the D is unclear. With 3 bases removed from V and 7 bases from J, the gap between germline ends came to 13 bases. This CDR3 comprises 15 residues. The germline CDR1 and CDR2 sequences are MGHDK and SYGVNS. CDR3 nucleotide sequence: TGTGCCAGCAGTGAGGAGGCGACACCGAATTCACCCCTCCACTTT. It yields the protein CASSEEATPNSPLHF.

J is TRBJ1-1 and V is TRBV6-1; TRBD1 agrees at 8 bases. Germline lookup yields CDR1 MNHNS and CDR2 SASEGT. V lost 6 bases to trimming and J lost 7 bases; unmatched junction nucleotides: 10. The CDR3 loop spans 14 amino acids. CDR3 in amino acids: CASRNRQGAGEAFF. In nucleotides, the CDR3 is TGTGCCAGCAGGAATCGGCAGGGGGCAGGTGAAGCTTTCTTT.

V gene TRBV27 combines with J gene TRBJ1-2; the match to TRBD1 covers 12 bases. The V gene's germline CDR1 is MNHEY and CDR2 SMNVEV (reference sequence). Germline trimming cut 3 bases from V and 8 bases from J; bases unmatched to any gene: 7. The CDR3 length is 15 residues. Written as DNA, the CDR3 is TGTGCCAGCAGTTTCGGGACAGGGGGCGTGGAAGGCTACACCTTC. It specifies CASSFGTGGVEGYTF.